A selection of T cell receptor beta chains follows, all from one sample in a study of control samples from healthy donors and cancer patients. The protocol was immunoSEQ multiplex PCR, while the TCRdb copy is restricted to in-frame clones and leaves out a portion. The sample gives 65,000 to 90,000 clones, 70% to 90% of which show up once; 20% is in the top ten. The sample comprised blood. The receptors here all came from a man over 45 in good health. The CDR3 runs from the conserved cysteine through the conserved F or W. D genes are given only for firm matches. Rows give clone size only sometimes, using once, few, many, or a class for an expanded clone.

NA NA TRBJ1-4 TRBV18 CASSPNRGPAEKLFF TGTGCCAGCTCACCAAACCGTGGGCCTGCTGAAAAACTGTTTTTT
TRBD1 NA TRBJ2-2 TRBV11-3 CASSPGQAWNTGELFF TGTGCCAGCAGCCCTGGACAGGCGTGGAACACCGGGGAGCTGTTTTTT
TRBD2 once TRBJ2-5 TRBV4-1 CASSQVLAAQETQYF TGCGCCAGCAGCCAAGTCCTAGCGGCACAAGAGACCCAGTACTTC
TRBD2 once TRBJ2-1 TRBV4-3 CASSQEPPTSGRDNEQFF TGCGCCAGCAGCCAAGAGCCCCCGACTAGCGGGAGAGACAATGAGCAGTTCTTC
NA NA TRBJ1-1 TRBV6-5 CASSLMGPSTEAFF TGTGCCAGCAGTCTGATGGGACCGAGCACTGAAGCTTTCTTT
TRBD1 NA TRBJ1-5 TRBV12-3/TRBV12-4 CASTPDRDQPQHF TGTGCCAGCACCCCGGACAGGGATCAGCCCCAGCATTTT
NA NA TRBJ2-7 TRBV11-2 CASSVGLEQYF TGTGCCAGCAGCGTTGGCCTCGAGCAGTACTTC
NA NA TRBJ2-5 TRBV13 CASSAHGSRKETQYF TGTGCCAGCAGCGCGCACGGGAGCCGGAAAGAGACCCAGTACTTC
TRBD2 few TRBJ2-1 TRBV7-6 CASSLALFWRESDNEQFF TGTGCCAGCAGCTTAGCGCTGTTCTGGCGGGAGTCGGACAATGAGCAGTTCTTC
NA NA TRBJ1-2 TRBV18 CASSPNRDYGYTF TGTGCCAGCTCGCCGAACCGGGACTATGGCTACACCTTC
TRBD2 NA TRBJ2-5 TRBV5-3 CARSHSGGRQETQYF TGTGCCAGAAGCCATAGCGGGGGGCGGCAAGAGACCCAGTACTTC
NA NA TRBJ1-6 TRBV3-1/TRBV3-2 CASSQAQAYNSPLHF TGTGCCAGCAGCCAAGCACAGGCCTATAATTCACCCCTCCACTTT
NA NA TRBJ2-7 TRBV15 CATSRDRLYGQYF TGTGCCACCAGCAGAGATCGGCTCTACGGGCAGTACTTC
NA NA TRBJ1-2 TRBV9 CASSPQDSYYGYTF TGTGCCAGCAGCCCACAAGACAGCTACTATGGCTACACCTTC
NA NA TRBJ1-3 TRBV9 CASSARAYSGNTIYF TGTGCCAGCAGCGCTAGAGCGTACTCTGGAAACACCATATATTTT
NA once TRBJ1-2 TRBV2 CASSEGRGGGYTF TGTGCCAGCAGTGAAGGGAGGGGTGGCGGCTACACCTTC
NA NA TRBJ1-1 TRBV23-1 CASSHGYPGHLNTEAFF TGCGCCAGCAGTCACGGCTATCCGGGACACCTGAACACTGAAGCTTTCTTT
NA NA TRBJ2-1 TRBV11-2 CASSLVMGQFF TGTGCCAGCAGCTTAGTGATGGGCCAGTTCTTC
NA NA TRBJ2-7 TRBV10-3 CAISDIGVGSYEQYF TGTGCCATCAGTGATATAGGAGTCGGGTCCTACGAGCAGTACTTC
NA NA TRBJ1-4 TRBV30 CAWSVDLANEKLFF TGTGCCTGGAGTGTGGATTTGGCTAATGAAAAACTGTTTTTT
TRBD2 few TRBJ2-7 TRBV30 CAWSDIAGAYEQYF TGTGCCTGGAGCGATATAGCGGGAGCCTACGAGCAGTACTTC
NA NA TRBJ1-2 TRBV28 CASSPYRTPSNYGYTF TGTGCCAGCAGTCCGTATAGGACACCCTCTAACTATGGCTACACCTTC
TRBD2 NA TRBJ2-5 TRBV2 CASSVAGEGETQYF TGTGCCAGCAGTGTAGCGGGAGAGGGTGAGACCCAGTACTTC
NA NA TRBJ2-5 TRBV30 CAWSGGRGKETQYF TGTGCCTGGAGCGGTGGGCGGGGAAAAGAGACCCAGTACTTC
NA NA TRBJ1-4 TRBV12-5 CASGWGLGDEKLFF TGTGCTAGTGGTTGGGGACTGGGCGATGAAAAACTGTTTTTT
NA NA TRBJ1-2 TRBV4-1 CASSPRPGTGNYGYTF TGCGCCAGCAGCCCTCGACCCGGGACTGGGAACTATGGCTACACCTTC
TRBD1 NA TRBJ1-2 TRBV10-1 CASSGLTGGGYGYTF TGCGCCAGCAGTGGCCTGACAGGGGGCGGCTATGGCTACACCTTC